The rows below give T cell receptor beta chains drawn from one sample of a study of graft-versus-host responses after intestinal transplantation. TCRdb's copy holds only in-frame clones and misses some; the assay was immunoSEQ multiplex PCR. The repertoire has around 100,000 clones, roughly nine tenths of them found once; the top ten carry about 0.2%. These TCRs are of unknown antigen specificity. The material was unstimulated CD4+ T cells sorted from spleen or lymph node cells, obtained before transplant. Source of these receptors: a human donor who was the organ donor for an intestinal transplant. The CDR3 runs from the conserved cysteine through the conserved F or W. D genes are given only for firm matches. The size entry is marked missing in some rows and otherwise reads once, few, many or a size class.

v_gene	d_gene	abundance	j_gene	CDR3aa	CDR3nt
TRBV28	NA	NA	TRBJ1-2	CASSMTENYGYTF	TGTGCCAGCAGTATGACAGAGAACTATGGCTACACCTTC
TRBV2	NA	NA	TRBJ1-4	CANRMRGTNEKLFF	TGTGCCAACCGAATGAGGGGAACGAATGAAAAACTGTTTTTT
TRBV7-3	TRBD2	NA	TRBJ2-5	CASSLSGGETQYF	TGTGCCAGCAGCTTATCCGGGGGGGAGACCCAGTACTTC
TRBV19	TRBD2	once	TRBJ2-1	CASRSSGSWDEQFF	TGTGCCAGTAGAAGTAGCGGGAGTTGGGATGAGCAGTTCTTC
TRBV7-9	TRBD1	NA	TRBJ1-3	CASSSPGQGTIYF	TGTGCCAGCAGCTCTCCGGGACAGGGCACCATATATTTT
TRBV28	TRBD1	NA	TRBJ1-2	CASSRDRGGYGYTF	TGTGCCAGCAGCCGGGACAGGGGTGGCTATGGCTACACCTTC
TRBV6-4	NA	NA	TRBJ2-3	CASSDSSGGTDTQYF	TGTGCCAGCAGTGACTCCAGTGGGGGGACAGATACGCAGTATTTT
TRBV2	NA	NA	TRBJ2-3	CASRAALLTDTQYF	TGTGCCAGCAGGGCTGCCCTTCTCACAGATACGCAGTATTTT
TRBV18	NA	NA	TRBJ2-3	CASVFGGTDTQYF	TGTGCCAGCGTCTTCGGAGGGACAGATACGCAGTATTTT
TRBV12-1	NA	NA	TRBJ2-1	CASSRTSGAYNEQFF	TGTGCCAGCAGCCGGACTAGCGGGGCCTACAATGAGCAGTTCTTC
TRBV20-1	NA	NA	TRBJ2-7	CSARQTYEQYF	TGCAGTGCTAGACAAACCTACGAGCAGTACTTC
TRBV4-2	NA	NA	TRBJ2-3	CASSQVRVVADTQYF	TGTGCCAGCAGCCAAGTCAGGGTCGTGGCAGATACGCAGTATTTT
TRBV7-3	TRBD2	NA	TRBJ2-1	CASSLSGTSFPNEQFF	TGTGCCAGCAGCTTGTCCGGGACTAGCTTCCCCAATGAGCAGTTCTTC
TRBV27	NA	NA	TRBJ1-1	CASSFTGYALRTEAFF	TGTGCCAGCAGTTTTACAGGGTATGCCCTAAGAACTGAAGCTTTCTTT
TRBV6-4	NA	NA	TRBJ2-1	CASSGRLEICDEQFF	TGTGCCAGCAGTGGGCGACTAGAAATTTGCGATGAGCAGTTCTTC
TRBV10-3	NA	NA	TRBJ1-3	CAISDIKASGNTIYF	TGTGCCATCAGTGACATTAAGGCTTCTGGAAACACCATATATTTT
TRBV25-1	NA	NA	TRBJ1-1	CASSGEAWGIAFF	TGTGCCAGCAGTGGAGAGGCCTGGGGAATAGCTTTCTTT
TRBV11-2	NA	NA	TRBJ2-7	CASSLVGYEQYF	TGTGCCAGCAGCTTAGTGGGCTACGAGCAGTACTTC
TRBV6-5	NA	NA	TRBJ1-1	CASSYATGEAFF	TGTGCCAGCAGTTATGCGACAGGTGAAGCTTTCTTT
TRBV6-1	TRBD2	NA	TRBJ2-1	CASSAAPGTSGSSYNEQFF	TGTGCCAGCAGTGCCGCCCCGGGGACTAGCGGCAGCTCCTACAATGAGCAGTTCTTC
TRBV7-6	TRBD1	NA	TRBJ1-1	CASSGRTGGGTEAFF	TGTGCCAGCAGCGGACGGACAGGGGGAGGCACTGAAGCTTTCTTT
TRBV5-1	TRBD1	NA	TRBJ2-7	CASSTDRGRYEQYF	TGCGCCAGCAGCACGGACAGGGGGCGGTACGAGCAGTACTTC
TRBV18	NA	NA	TRBJ2-7	CASTTGRMWWEQYF	TGTGCCAGCACAACCGGTCGGATGTGGTGGGAGCAGTACTTC
TRBV28	NA	NA	TRBJ2-3	CASSLPRGLATDTQYF	TGTGCCAGCAGTTTGCCCAGGGGACTGGCGACAGATACGCAGTATTTT
TRBV9	TRBD2	NA	TRBJ2-3	CASTPGGGTDTQYF	TGTGCCAGCACCCCCGGCGGGGGAACAGATACGCAGTATTTT
TRBV29-1	TRBD2	few	TRBJ2-7	CSVAESRTSGRLPYEQYF	TGCAGCGTTGCAGAGTCTCGGACTAGCGGGAGACTCCCCTACGAGCAGTACTTC
TRBV21-1	NA	once	TRBJ2-3	CASSTELAGGLTDTQYF	TGTGCCAGCAGCACTGAACTAGCGGGAGGTTTAACAGATACGCAGTATTTT
TRBV20-1	NA	once	TRBJ2-3	CSASDTQYF	TGCAGTGCTTCAGATACGCAGTATTTT
TRBV9	NA	once	TRBJ1-3	CASSSEVAGNTIYF	TGTGCCAGCAGCTCGGAGGTAGCTGGAAACACCATATATTTT
TRBV9	NA	NA	TRBJ2-1	CASSVVGSASYNEQFF	TGTGCCAGCAGCGTAGTGGGCTCGGCCTCCTACAATGAGCAGTTCTTC
TRBV5-8	NA	few	TRBJ1-4	CASSYLGTGNEKLFF	TGTGCCAGCAGCTACCTCGGGACTGGTAATGAAAAACTGTTTTTT
TRBV5-5	NA	NA	TRBJ2-5	CASRALETQYF	TGTGCCAGCAGGGCTTTAGAGACCCAGTACTTC
TRBV6-5	NA	NA	TRBJ2-5	CASSDNSQETQYF	TGTGCCAGCAGTGACAACAGCCAAGAGACCCAGTACTTC
TRBV7-3	TRBD2	NA	TRBJ2-1	CASSLSLAGVGEQFF	TGTGCCAGCAGCTTAAGTCTAGCGGGAGTGGGGGAGCAGTTCTTC
TRBV6-1	TRBD1	NA	TRBJ1-2	CASSRTGRGYTF	TGTGCCAGCTCCAGGACAGGACGGGGCTACACCTTC
TRBV7-9	NA	NA	TRBJ1-1	CASSSGLLNTEAFF	TGTGCCAGCAGCTCGGGACTCCTGAACACTGAAGCTTTCTTT
TRBV28	NA	NA	TRBJ2-7	CASSFRGYEQYF	TGTGCCAGCAGTTTTAGGGGATACGAGCAGTACTTC
TRBV28	NA	NA	TRBJ2-7	CASSPRVGGEQYF	TGTGCCAGCAGTCCCCGCGTGGGGGGCGAGCAGTACTTC
TRBV19	TRBD2	NA	TRBJ2-3	CASSIGGSLDTQYF	TGTGCCAGTAGTATAGGCGGGAGTCTGGATACGCAGTATTTT
TRBV6-6	TRBD1	NA	TRBJ2-7	CASSARQGVYEQYF	TGTGCCAGCAGTGCCCGGCAGGGGGTATACGAGCAGTACTTC
TRBV19	TRBD1	NA	TRBJ2-1	CASGQGTYNEQFF	TGTGCCAGTGGACAGGGAACCTACAATGAGCAGTTCTTC
TRBV28	NA	NA	TRBJ1-5	CASSLWGGQPQHF	TGTGCCAGCAGTTTATGGGGGGGGCAGCCCCAGCATTTT
TRBV6-5	NA	NA	TRBJ2-1	CASSYSIWDNEQFF	TGTGCCAGCAGTTACTCGATCTGGGACAATGAGCAGTTCTTC
TRBV19	NA	NA	TRBJ1-1	CASSFLGTEAFF	TGTGCCAGTAGTTTCCTGGGCACTGAAGCTTTCTTT
TRBV10-3	NA	NA	TRBJ2-5	CAISTGAGETQYF	TGTGCCATCAGTACCGGGGCAGGAGAGACCCAGTACTTC
TRBV18	NA	NA	TRBJ1-2	CASSPLENYGYTF	TGTGCCAGCTCACCACTGGAAAACTATGGCTACACCTTC
TRBV30	NA	few	TRBJ1-2	CAWSVGGGYTF	TGTGCCTGGAGTGTGGGTGGAGGCTACACCTTC
TRBV9	NA	NA	TRBJ2-5	CASSVGTQATQETQYF	TGTGCCAGCAGCGTAGGGACACAAGCAACTCAAGAGACCCAGTACTTC
TRBV4-3	NA	NA	TRBJ1-1	CASSLGRGNTEAFF	TGCGCCAGCAGCCTAGGACGGGGGAACACTGAAGCTTTCTTT
TRBV2	TRBD2	NA	TRBJ2-3	CASSDGVRLAGSTDTQYF	TGTGCCAGCAGTGACGGGGTAAGACTAGCGGGGAGCACAGATACGCAGTATTTT